The TCR beta chain described here comes from a study of immune evolution from preneoplasia to lung adenocarcinoma. Study-wide results and caveats: Normal lung had highest clonality; later lesions appeared denser, more diverse.

A word on this clone: As yet, its antigen is unknown.

This CDR3 has 15 residues. Trimming removed 1 base at V and 1 base at J, with 11 bases between. The germline gives CDR1 MGHRA, CDR2 YSYEKL. Generated by immunoSEQ multiplex PCR, the TCRdb table keeps only in-frame clones and is missing some. The sample consists of around 1,200 clones, nearly 85% of them appearing once. Sample: FFPE adjacent normal lung tissue. This receptor was identified in a person aged 55-75 years with lung adenocarcinoma. This chain links TRBV4-1 with TRBJ2-7; D might be TRBD2 (5 bases). This chain's CDR3 is CASSQGLAASYEQYF. The CDR3 DNA sequence: TGCGCCAGCAGCCAAGGGCTAGCAGCTTCCTACGAGCAGTACTTC.